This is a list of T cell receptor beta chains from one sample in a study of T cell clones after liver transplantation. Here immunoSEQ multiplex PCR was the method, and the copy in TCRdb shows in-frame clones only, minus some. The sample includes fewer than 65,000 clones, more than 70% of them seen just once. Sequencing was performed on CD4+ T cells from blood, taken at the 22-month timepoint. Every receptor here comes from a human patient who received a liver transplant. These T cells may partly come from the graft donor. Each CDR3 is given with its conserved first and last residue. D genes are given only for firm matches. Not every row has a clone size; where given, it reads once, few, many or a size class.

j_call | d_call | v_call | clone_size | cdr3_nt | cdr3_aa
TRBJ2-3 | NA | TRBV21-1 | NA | TGTGCCAGCAGCGAAGGGGGATTACCCACGGATACGCAGTATTTT | CASSEGGLPTDTQYF
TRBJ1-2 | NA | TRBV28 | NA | TGTGCCAGCAGTATACAGCACTATGGCTACACCTTC | CASSIQHYGYTF
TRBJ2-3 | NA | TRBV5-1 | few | TGCGCCAGCAGCTTGGGTTGGGGGGGCACGAGCACAGATACGCAGTATTTT | CASSLGWGGTSTDTQYF
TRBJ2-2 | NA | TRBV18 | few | TGTGCCAGCTCACCAAAATGGGACACCGGGGAGCTGTTTTTT | CASSPKWDTGELFF
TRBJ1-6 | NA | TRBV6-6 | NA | TGTGCCAGCAGTCCCTCTAATTCACCCCTCCACTTT | CASSPSNSPLHF
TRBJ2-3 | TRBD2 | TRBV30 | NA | TGTGCCTGGAACCAGGGACTAGCGAGCACAGATACGCAGTATTTT | CAWNQGLASTDTQYF
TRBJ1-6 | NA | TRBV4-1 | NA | TGCGCCAGCAGCCAAGATCTTGGGAGAAGCTCACCCCTCCACTTT | CASSQDLGRSSPLHF
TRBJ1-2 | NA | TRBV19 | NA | TGTGCCAGTAACGCAGTAGGCTATGATGGCTACACCTTC | CASNAVGYDGYTF
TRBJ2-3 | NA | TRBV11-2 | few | TGTGCCAGCAGCCGCGGGGTCCTCACAGATACGCAGTATTTT | CASSRGVLTDTQYF
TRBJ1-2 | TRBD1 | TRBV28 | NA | TGTTCGGCGGGACAGCGTAACTATGGCTACACCTTC | CSAGQRNYGYTF
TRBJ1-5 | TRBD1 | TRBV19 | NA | TGTGCCAGTAGTATAGCCCTCCGAGGGGGCCGCAATCAGCCCCAGCATTTT | CASSIALRGGRNQPQHF
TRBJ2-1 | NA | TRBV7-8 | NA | TGTGCCAGCAGGCCAGATCCGATTTCCTACAATGAGCAGTTCTTC | CASRPDPISYNEQFF
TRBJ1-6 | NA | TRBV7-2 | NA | TGTGCCAGCGACCGTGGCAGTAGCTCCTATAATTCACCCCTCCACTTT | CASDRGSSSYNSPLHF
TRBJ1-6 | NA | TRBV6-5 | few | TGTGCCAGCAGTTACCGACAGCAGCCTTCACCCCTCCACTTT | CASSYRQQPSPLHF
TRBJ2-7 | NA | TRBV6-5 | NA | TGTTCTGCAACTAGCACCTCCTACGAGCAGTACTTC | CSATSTSYEQYF
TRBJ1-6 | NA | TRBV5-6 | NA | TGTGCCAGCAGCTTCGGCAGGGTCGCACAAAATTCACCCCTCCACTTT | CASSFGRVAQNSPLHF
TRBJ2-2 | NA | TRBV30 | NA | TGTGCCTACGATTACGTGCAGTGGAGGAGAGCCGGGGAGCTGTTTTTT | CAYDYVQWRRAGELFF
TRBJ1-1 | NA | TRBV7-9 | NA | TGTGCCAGCAGCTTATGGCCGGTTGAAGCTTTCTTT | CASSLWPVEAFF
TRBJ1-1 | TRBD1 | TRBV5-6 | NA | TGTGCCAGCAGCTTGGCCGGGACAGGGCGGATAATGAACACTGAAGCTTTCTTT | CASSLAGTGRIMNTEAFF
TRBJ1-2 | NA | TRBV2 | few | TGTGCCAGCAGTGAATACGGGTTAGGTGGCTACACCTTC | CASSEYGLGGYTF
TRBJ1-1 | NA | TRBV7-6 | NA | TGTGCCAGCAGCTTTGGGCCCTCGGATGAAGCTTTCTTT | CASSFGPSDEAFF
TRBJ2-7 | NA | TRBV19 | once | TGTGCCAGTAGCCCGGGATTAGGCGAGCAGTACTTC | CASSPGLGEQYF
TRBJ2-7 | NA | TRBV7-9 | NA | TGTGCCAGCAGCTTTTCCCCAAGTCCCTACGAGCAGTACTTC | CASSFSPSPYEQYF
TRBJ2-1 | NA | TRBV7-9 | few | TGTGCCAGCAGCTCCAACAGGAATTACAATGAGCAGTTCTTC | CASSSNRNYNEQFF
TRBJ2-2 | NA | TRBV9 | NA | TGTGCCAGCAGCGTAGGCCCGACCGGGGAGCTGTTTTTT | CASSVGPTGELFF
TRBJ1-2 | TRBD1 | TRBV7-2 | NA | TGTGCCAGCAGCCGTCGACAGGGAGGCACCACCTTC | CASSRRQGGTTF
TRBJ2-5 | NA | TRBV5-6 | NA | TGTGCCAGCAGCTTACCGGGCCCGGGGACCCAGTACTTC | CASSLPGPGTQYF
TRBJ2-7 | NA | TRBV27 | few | TGTGCCAGCAGAGATGTCACCGCTCTATCCCACGAGCAGTACTTC | CASRDVTALSHEQYF
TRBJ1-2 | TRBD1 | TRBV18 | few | TGTGCCAGCTCACCACCGGTAGTCCAGGGGGCTGGCTACACCTTC | CASSPPVVQGAGYTF
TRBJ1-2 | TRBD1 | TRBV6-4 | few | TGTGCCAGCAGGGGGGACAGAGACTATGGCTACACCTTC | CASRGDRDYGYTF
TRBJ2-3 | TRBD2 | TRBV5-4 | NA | TGTGCCAGCAGCTTCCCGGGACTAGCGGATACGCAGTATTTT | CASSFPGLADTQYF
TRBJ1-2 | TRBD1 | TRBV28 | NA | TGTGCCAGCACCCTTACCCCACAGGGGTATGGCTACACCTTC | CASTLTPQGYGYTF
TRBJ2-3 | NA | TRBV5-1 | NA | TGCGCCAGCAGCTCTCAGGGCTGGAGCACAGATACGCAGTATTTT | CASSSQGWSTDTQYF
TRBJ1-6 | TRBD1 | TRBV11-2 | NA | TGTGCCAGCAGCTTCTTCAGGGGGCTGAATTCACCCCTCCACTTT | CASSFFRGLNSPLHF
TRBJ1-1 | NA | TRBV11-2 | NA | TGTGCCAGCAACGAGAGGAACACTGAAGCTTTCTTT | CASNERNTEAFF
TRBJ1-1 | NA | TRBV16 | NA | TGTGCCAGCAGCCCCCGCCTGGGACACCAGAACACTGAAGCTTTCTTT | CASSPRLGHQNTEAFF
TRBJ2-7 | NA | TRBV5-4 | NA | TGTGCCAGCAGCTCGGCATGGGGGTCCCACGAGCAGTACTTC | CASSSAWGSHEQYF
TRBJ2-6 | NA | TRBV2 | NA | TGTGCCAGAAGTTCCAATCAGACTGGGGCCAACGTCCTGACTTTC | CARSSNQTGANVLTF
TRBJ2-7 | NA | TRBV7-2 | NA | TGTGCCAGCAGCTTTCGTGGGGGCGCTAACGAGCAGTACTTC | CASSFRGGANEQYF
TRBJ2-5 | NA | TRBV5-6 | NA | TGTGCCAGCAGCTTCCCCAAGAGGACGGGTGTCTGGGCCCAGTACTTC | CASSFPKRTGVWAQYF
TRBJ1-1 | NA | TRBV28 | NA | TGTGCCAGCGGCACTGAAGCTTTCTTT | CASGTEAFF
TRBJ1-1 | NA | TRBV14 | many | TGTGCCAGCAGCCAATTAGGGGGGAGTGAAGCTTTCTTT | CASSQLGGSEAFF
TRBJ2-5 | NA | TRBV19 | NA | TGTGCCAGTAGTAACGGGGCGGACAGATGGATAGAGACCCAGTACTTC | CASSNGADRWIETQYF
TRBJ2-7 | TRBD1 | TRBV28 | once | TGTGCCAGCAGTCAAGTGGACAGGGGGGCTCGGTACGAGCAGTACTTC | CASSQVDRGARYEQYF
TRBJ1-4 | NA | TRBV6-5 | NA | TGTGCCAGCGGGCTGTGGACTTCAACTAATGAAAAACTGTTTTTT | CASGLWTSTNEKLFF
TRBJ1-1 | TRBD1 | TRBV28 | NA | TGTGCCAGCAGTTTACGGTGGGCGGGACAGGGAGACACTGAAGCTTTCTTT | CASSLRWAGQGDTEAFF
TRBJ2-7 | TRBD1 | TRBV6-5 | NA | TGTGCCAGCAGTTACAAGACAGGGGGCGTCTACGAGCAGTACTTC | CASSYKTGGVYEQYF
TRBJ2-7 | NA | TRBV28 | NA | TGTGCCAGCACCATGACCGGACAGTTCTACGAGCAGTACTTC | CASTMTGQFYEQYF
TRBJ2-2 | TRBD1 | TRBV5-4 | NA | TGTGCCAGCAGCACGGCAGGGGGCCGGGACACCGGGGAGCTGTTTTTT | CASSTAGGRDTGELFF
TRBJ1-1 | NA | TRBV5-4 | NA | TGTGCCAGCAGCTTGGACTGGGGATTGAACACTGAAGCTTTCTTT | CASSLDWGLNTEAFF
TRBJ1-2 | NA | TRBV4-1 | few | TGCGCCAGCAGCCAGGACCCGGGGCAGCGCCGCTATGGCTACACCTTC | CASSQDPGQRRYGYTF
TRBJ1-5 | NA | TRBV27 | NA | TGTGCCAGCAGTTGGGGAGGGGAGCGCAATCAGCCCCAGCATTTT | CASSWGGERNQPQHF
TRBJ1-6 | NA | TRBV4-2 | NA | TGTGCCAGCAGCCAAGAAGCAGGGTTTGAAGCCCTCCACTTT | CASSQEAGFEALHF
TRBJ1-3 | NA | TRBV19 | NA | TGTGCCAGTAAGGAAGGCACAGGGCCCACTGGAAACACCATATATTTT | CASKEGTGPTGNTIYF
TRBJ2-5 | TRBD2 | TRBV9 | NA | TGTGCCAGCAGCGGCGGGCTAGCGGGGGGGGAGACCCAGTACTTC | CASSGGLAGGETQYF
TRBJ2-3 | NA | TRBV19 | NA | TGTGCCAGTAGTGTCCGACGGGCCACAGATACGCAGTATTTT | CASSVRRATDTQYF
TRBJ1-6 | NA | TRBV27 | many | TGTGCCAGCAGTTTCAGGGGTGGTAATTCACCCCTCCACTTT | CASSFRGGNSPLHF